Listed below are T cell receptor beta chains from one sample, sequenced in a study of T cell responses to AZD1222 COVID-19 vaccine. Profiling relied on immunoSEQ multiplex PCR, and the TCRdb table lists in-frame clones only, not all of them. The sample carries 130,000 to 150,000 clones, roughly nine tenths recorded once. The starting material was peripheral blood, obtained on day 0 of AZD1222 vaccination. These receptors all stem from an adult in good health. CDR3s include the opening cysteine and the closing phenylalanine or tryptophan. Each record gives: CDR3 length, J gene, V gene, CDR3 protein.

len: 15; j_gene: TRBJ1-1; v_gene: TRBV4-1; CDR3aa: CASSQDVSGASEAFF
len: 13; j_gene: TRBJ1-2; v_gene: TRBV6-5; CDR3aa: CASSSQIYRGYTF
len: 12; j_gene: TRBJ1-6; v_gene: TRBV25-1; CDR3aa: CASNREYSPLHF
len: 13; j_gene: TRBJ1-6; v_gene: TRBV6-5; CDR3aa: CASSHEGGSPLHF
len: 14; j_gene: TRBJ2-5; v_gene: TRBV2; CDR3aa: CASGRDTSQETQYF
len: 18; j_gene: TRBJ1-1; v_gene: TRBV5-5; CDR3aa: CASSLEVGGWLLNTEAFF
len: 18; j_gene: TRBJ1-1; v_gene: TRBV5-1; CDR3aa: CASSLAGTAIKGTTEAFF
len: 15; j_gene: TRBJ2-6; v_gene: TRBV2; CDR3aa: CARGQGPSGANVLTF
len: 15; j_gene: TRBJ2-7; v_gene: TRBV5-1; CDR3aa: CASSSVLAGSYEQYF
len: 15; j_gene: TRBJ2-2; v_gene: TRBV29-1; CDR3aa: CSVEDWGPNTGELFF
len: 15; j_gene: TRBJ1-2; v_gene: TRBV2; CDR3aa: CASIAYGRNNYGYTF
len: 15; j_gene: TRBJ1-3; v_gene: TRBV6-5; CDR3aa: CASSMDTYSGNTIYF
len: 15; j_gene: TRBJ2-7; v_gene: TRBV19; CDR3aa: CASRDTGVPTYEQYF
len: 18; j_gene: TRBJ1-3; v_gene: TRBV6-7; CDR3aa: CASSPPRDREDSGNTIYF
len: 13; j_gene: TRBJ2-7; v_gene: TRBV20-1; CDR3aa: CSASPGGGYEQYF
len: 14; j_gene: TRBJ1-2; v_gene: TRBV25-1; CDR3aa: CASSRARSNYGYTF
len: 16; j_gene: TRBJ2-6; v_gene: TRBV11-2; CDR3aa: CASSLVSGSGANVLTF
len: 14; j_gene: TRBJ2-3; v_gene: TRBV15; CDR3aa: CATKGTLSTDTQYF
len: 13; j_gene: TRBJ1-5; v_gene: TRBV23-1; CDR3aa: CASILRTGQPQHF
len: 15; j_gene: TRBJ2-7; v_gene: TRBV28; CDR3aa: CASRLSSGRSYEQYF
len: 14; j_gene: TRBJ2-7; v_gene: TRBV20-1; CDR3aa: CSASGLAGGYEQYF
len: 15; j_gene: TRBJ1-2; v_gene: TRBV7-9; CDR3aa: CASSLPRGQVYGYTF
len: 13; j_gene: TRBJ1-2; v_gene: TRBV27; CDR3aa: CASSLSGLDSYTF
len: 18; j_gene: TRBJ2-2; v_gene: TRBV5-4; CDR3aa: CASSLVVAGELNTGELFF
len: 16; j_gene: TRBJ1-2; v_gene: TRBV7-6; CDR3aa: CASSLEAGTVNYGYTF
len: 13; j_gene: TRBJ1-5; v_gene: TRBV7-3; CDR3aa: CASSFGGDQPQHF
len: 15; j_gene: TRBJ2-2; v_gene: TRBV7-3; CDR3aa: CASSLMGTLSRELFF
len: 12; j_gene: TRBJ2-2; v_gene: TRBV5-4; CDR3aa: CASSWLTGELFF
len: 18; j_gene: TRBJ1-4; v_gene: TRBV3-1/TRBV3-2; CDR3aa: CASSQPDSPVKGGEKLFF
len: 14; j_gene: TRBJ1-1; v_gene: TRBV7-9; CDR3aa: CASSLQGRPTEAFF
len: 16; j_gene: TRBJ2-1; v_gene: TRBV3-1/TRBV3-2; CDR3aa: CASSPVSRILTNEQFF
len: 12; j_gene: TRBJ1-5; v_gene: TRBV12-3/TRBV12-4; CDR3aa: CASSFRGQPQHF
len: 14; j_gene: TRBJ1-5; v_gene: TRBV19; CDR3aa: CASSISQGGQPQHF
len: 14; j_gene: TRBJ2-7; v_gene: TRBV6-5; CDR3aa: CASSLETGPYEQYF
len: 14; j_gene: TRBJ1-5; v_gene: TRBV5-4; CDR3aa: CASSSFGSNQPQHF
len: 18; j_gene: TRBJ1-5; v_gene: TRBV5-8; CDR3aa: CASSLWGGDITNNQPQHF
len: 14; j_gene: TRBJ1-3; v_gene: TRBV6-6; CDR3aa: CASSSSGPRNTIYF
len: 14; j_gene: TRBJ1-1; v_gene: TRBV6-6; CDR3aa: CASRSGLENTEAFF
len: 16; j_gene: TRBJ1-5; v_gene: TRBV7-2; CDR3aa: CASSLEGQGVNQPQHF
len: 14; j_gene: TRBJ1-1; v_gene: TRBV5-5; CDR3aa: CASSQGRLNTEAFF
len: 13; j_gene: TRBJ2-3; v_gene: TRBV7-8; CDR3aa: CASSLGLQDTQYF